This TCR beta chain was obtained from a study of siplizumab effects on memory and regulatory T cells. Study-wide results and limits: Naive or memory phenotype assignment was not possible for roughly 80-97% of proliferating CD4+ or CD8+ clones. Significantly reduced by siplizumab was the cumulative frequency of alloreactive sequences, namely those traceable to unstimulated CD4+ memory cells. Suppressive capability of dividing Tregs from siplizumab cultures went unverified. Naive T cells seemed more diverse than memory cells and seemed major alloresponse contributors.

Profiling relied on immunoSEQ multiplex PCR, and the TCRdb table lists in-frame clones only, not all of them. The sample includes approximately 100,000 clones, roughly 94% of them seen just once. Notes on this clone: Its antigen is currently unknown.

The sequencing input was Tregs sorted from blood. The TCR was taken from a human donor in good health.

The CDR3 here is CASSELLVPQYF. The CDR3 nucleotides are TGCGCCAGCAGTGAGTTACTAGTCCCTCAGTACTTC. The genes are TRBV10-1 and TRBJ2-7; D is perhaps TRBD2 (5 bases). The CDR3 runs to 12 residues. Trimming removed 1 base at V and 10 bases at J, with 11 bases between. The V gene's germline CDR1 is WNHNN and CDR2 SYGVQD (reference sequence).